Below, one TCR beta chain is given with its context. Source study methods: Amplified reference gene primers provided the basis for estimating nucleated cell counts. Assay: immunoSEQ multiplex PCR; the TCRdb copy retains only in-frame clones and omits some. The V and J calls and clone size were taken over from that table, and D and trimming were inferred from the DNA. The data hold about 260,000 clones, with 70% to 90% observed a single time. This specimen comes from a study of blood T cell repertoires in COVID-19. Study information: Samples representing acute and convalescent COVID-19 were sourced from the United States, Italy and Spain. PBMCs, B-cell-depleted T cells, or T cells were the source of the cDNA or gDNA that made up the material.

This TCR derives from a human donor in a cohort sampled during active COVID-19. Source material: peripheral blood.

Here the CDR3 reads CASSQERGRDEKLFF. DNA for the CDR3: TGCGCCAGCAGCCAAGAAAGGGGTAGGGATGAAAAACTGTTTTTT. The chain recombines TRBV4-3 with TRBJ1-4, with TRBD1 as a possible D gene (5 bases). Trimming removed 0 bases at V and 6 bases at J, with 11 bases between. The CDR3 is made up of 15 amino acids. Germline values: CDR1 LGHNA, CDR2 YSLEER.